The 10 T cell receptor beta chains below were found in one sample sequenced in a study of T cell responses to AZD1222 COVID-19 vaccine. TCRdb's copy holds only in-frame clones and misses some; the assay was immunoSEQ multiplex PCR. Seen here are about 88,000 clones, under 95% observed once, and the top ten hold around 5.2%. The material was peripheral blood, obtained on day 0 of MenACWY control vaccination. These receptors were obtained from an adult in good health.

CDR3 sequence: CATQYSGGISMNTEAFF. The CDR3 DNA follows: TGTGCCACCCAGTACAGCGGGGGGATTTCCATGAACACTGAAGCTTTCTTT. The chain combines TRBV15 with TRBJ1-1, with D maybe TRBD1 (5 bases). The germline CDR1 and CDR2 sequences are LNHNV and YYDKDF (reference sequence). The V and J ends lost 8 bases and 0 bases respectively, with 22 bases between them. The CDR3 is 17 amino acids. The entire variable domain, with the rest obtained from reference TRBV15 and TRBJ1-1, is as follows: DAMVIQNPRYQVTQFGKPVTLSCSQTLNHNVMYWYQQKSSQAPKLLFHYYDKDFNNEADTPDNFQSRRPNTSFCFLDIRSPGLGDTAMYLCATQYSGGISMNTEAFFGQGTRLTVV.

The V gene is TRBV5-1, the J gene TRBJ1-5; D is possibly TRBD1 (5 bases). The CDR3 length is 15 residues. Looked up from germline, CDR1 is SGHRS and CDR2 is YFSETQ. V lost 0 bases and J lost 6, with 13 bases in between. The CDR3 spells CASSLDGRGVQPQHF. Written as DNA, the CDR3 is TGCGCCAGCAGCTTGGACGGCCGGGGGGTTCAGCCCCAGCATTTT.

The chain is built from TRBV5-4 and TRBJ2-7; TRBD1 or TRBD2 may be the D gene (5 bases each). The CDR3 has 17 residues. Germline V gene lookup returns CDR1 SGHNT and CDR2 YYREEE (reference sequence). With 0 bases removed from V and 0 bases from J, the gap between germline ends came to 16 bases. The CDR3: CASSLASLGTISYEQYF. The CDR3 DNA is TGTGCCAGCAGCTTGGCTTCACTAGGGACGATCTCCTACGAGCAGTACTTC.

J is TRBJ1-1 and V is TRBV29-1; unclear D gene. Per germline, CDR1 SQVTM and CDR2 ANQGSEA. The CDR3 sequence is 12 residues long. V lost 5 bases and J lost 2, with 9 bases in between. The CDR3 nucleotides are TGCAGCGTTTACAGTCCCAACACTGAAGCTTTCTTT. It specifies CSVYSPNTEAFF.

V is TRBV6-5 and J is TRBJ2-1; D remains unclear. The V and J ends lost 10 bases and 9 bases respectively, with 19 bases between them. CDR1 and CDR2 (germline): MNHEY, SVGAGI. The CDR3 extends over 13 amino acids. CDR3 region: CATDLGFRSEQFF. The CDR3 nucleotides are TGTGCCACCGACCTGGGGTTTAGGAGTGAGCAGTTCTTC.

This clone was found once. The J gene is TRBJ2-7, the V gene TRBV24-1; D is undetermined. The CDR3 runs to 15 residues. V lost 3 bases, J lost 7 bases, and 18 bases lay in between. CDR1 is KGHDR, CDR2 SFDVKD, per germline. The CDR3 bases are TGTGCCACCAGTGATCCCTCGGGCGTGGGTGAAGAGCAGTACTTC. As protein: CATSDPSGVGEEQYF.

V gene TRBV6-4 combines with J gene TRBJ2-2, with 9 bases matching TRBD2. V dropped 4 bases and J dropped 8; count of bases not matched to a gene: 5. The V gene's germline CDR1 is MRHNA and CDR2 SNTAGT. The CDR3 covers 14 residues. CDR3 amino acids: CASSVLAGTGELFF. CDR3 in DNA: TGTGCCAGCAGTGTCCTAGCGGGGACTGGGGAGCTGTTTTTT.

The CDR3 protein is CASSLAEGERAFF. The DNA of the CDR3 is TGTGCCAGCAGCTTAGCGGAGGGGGAGAGAGCTTTCTTT. This rearrangement joins TRBV7-2 to TRBJ1-1; D is possibly TRBD1 (6 bases). The CDR3 has 13 amino acids. The germline gives CDR1 SGHTA, CDR2 FQGNSA. The V and J ends lost 0 bases and 10 bases respectively, with 12 bases between them.

The rearrangement links TRBV3-1 (or the pseudogene TRBV3-2) to TRBJ2-3, with 12 bases identical to TRBD2. Germline V lookup: CDR1 LGHDT, CDR2 YNNKEL (reference sequence). The V gene end was trimmed by 4 bases and the J gene end by 1 base; junction bases not matched to a gene: 3. The CDR3 loop spans 16 amino acids. For the CDR3, the DNA is TGTGCCAGCAGCCTGGGACTAGCGGGTGGCACAGATACGCAGTATTTT. Its translation is CASSLGLAGGTDTQYF.

This clone was found a few times. The V call is TRBV6-5, the J call TRBJ2-1, with 8 bases identical to TRBD1. The CDR3 has 15 amino acids. Germline loops: CDR1 MNHEY, CDR2 SVGAGI. Trimming took 6 bases from V and 9 from J; bases not matched to a gene: 13. The CDR3: CASRRDPGGWSEQFF. CDR3 in DNA: TGTGCCAGCAGAAGGGATCCAGGGGGCTGGAGTGAGCAGTTCTTC.